This T cell receptor (beta chain) emerged from a study of T cell responses to AZD1222 COVID-19 vaccine. Study conclusions and caveats: Spike-specific TCR depth and breadth grew after two AZD1222 doses. Most donors were white British and more were female, and clonal diversity was possibly underestimated. At study baseline, merely six AZD1222 recipients were seropositive.

Comment on this clone: Antigen unknown.

In germline, CDR1 is SGHAT, CDR2 FQNNGV. V lost 2 bases, J lost 3 bases, and 19 bases lay in between. CDR3 size: 17 residues. The assay was immunoSEQ multiplex PCR, and TCRdb's table has in-frame clones only and misses some. The sample consists of 90,000 to 150,000 clones, about 90% of them appearing once. The sequences come from peripheral blood, collected 28 days after the second AZD1222 dose. The rearrangement joins TRBV11-2 to TRBJ1-1, with a weak D call TRBD1 (5 bases). This sequence was found in an adult who received the AZD1222 COVID-19 vaccine. CDR3 region: CASSLRTGGVGYTEAFF. The DNA of the CDR3 is TGTGCCAGCAGCTTAAGAACAGGAGGCGTAGGGTACACTGAAGCTTTCTTT. The full variable domain, completed using reference TRBV11-2 and TRBJ1-1, is EAGVAQSPRYKIIEKRQSVAFWCNPISGHATLYWYQQILGQGPKLLIQFQNNGVVDDSQLPKDRFSAERLKGVDSTLKIQPAKLEDSAVYLCASSLRTGGVGYTEAFFGQGTRLTVV.